What follows is one T cell receptor beta chain and its context. Generated by immunoSEQ multiplex PCR, the TCRdb table keeps only in-frame clones and is missing some. The repertoire holds 250,000 to 300,000 clones, approximately 85% seen once, with roughly 5% in the top ten. The sample comes from a study of blood T cell repertoires in COVID-19. Study summary: COVID-19 samples from acute and convalescent phases originated in the United States, Italy and Spain.

The specimen was peripheral blood. The TCR was taken from a man aged 45-60 years with active or convalescent COVID-19.

CDR3 loop: CATSDQAELSNEQFF. DNA for the CDR3: TGTGCCACCAGTGACCAAGCGGAATTATCGAATGAGCAGTTCTTC. The chain uses TRBV24-1 and TRBJ2-1, with D possibly being TRBD2 (5 bases). This CDR3 is 15 amino acids long. CDR1 is KGHDR, CDR2 SFDVKD, per germline. The V and J ends lost 4 bases and 7 bases respectively, with 16 bases between them.